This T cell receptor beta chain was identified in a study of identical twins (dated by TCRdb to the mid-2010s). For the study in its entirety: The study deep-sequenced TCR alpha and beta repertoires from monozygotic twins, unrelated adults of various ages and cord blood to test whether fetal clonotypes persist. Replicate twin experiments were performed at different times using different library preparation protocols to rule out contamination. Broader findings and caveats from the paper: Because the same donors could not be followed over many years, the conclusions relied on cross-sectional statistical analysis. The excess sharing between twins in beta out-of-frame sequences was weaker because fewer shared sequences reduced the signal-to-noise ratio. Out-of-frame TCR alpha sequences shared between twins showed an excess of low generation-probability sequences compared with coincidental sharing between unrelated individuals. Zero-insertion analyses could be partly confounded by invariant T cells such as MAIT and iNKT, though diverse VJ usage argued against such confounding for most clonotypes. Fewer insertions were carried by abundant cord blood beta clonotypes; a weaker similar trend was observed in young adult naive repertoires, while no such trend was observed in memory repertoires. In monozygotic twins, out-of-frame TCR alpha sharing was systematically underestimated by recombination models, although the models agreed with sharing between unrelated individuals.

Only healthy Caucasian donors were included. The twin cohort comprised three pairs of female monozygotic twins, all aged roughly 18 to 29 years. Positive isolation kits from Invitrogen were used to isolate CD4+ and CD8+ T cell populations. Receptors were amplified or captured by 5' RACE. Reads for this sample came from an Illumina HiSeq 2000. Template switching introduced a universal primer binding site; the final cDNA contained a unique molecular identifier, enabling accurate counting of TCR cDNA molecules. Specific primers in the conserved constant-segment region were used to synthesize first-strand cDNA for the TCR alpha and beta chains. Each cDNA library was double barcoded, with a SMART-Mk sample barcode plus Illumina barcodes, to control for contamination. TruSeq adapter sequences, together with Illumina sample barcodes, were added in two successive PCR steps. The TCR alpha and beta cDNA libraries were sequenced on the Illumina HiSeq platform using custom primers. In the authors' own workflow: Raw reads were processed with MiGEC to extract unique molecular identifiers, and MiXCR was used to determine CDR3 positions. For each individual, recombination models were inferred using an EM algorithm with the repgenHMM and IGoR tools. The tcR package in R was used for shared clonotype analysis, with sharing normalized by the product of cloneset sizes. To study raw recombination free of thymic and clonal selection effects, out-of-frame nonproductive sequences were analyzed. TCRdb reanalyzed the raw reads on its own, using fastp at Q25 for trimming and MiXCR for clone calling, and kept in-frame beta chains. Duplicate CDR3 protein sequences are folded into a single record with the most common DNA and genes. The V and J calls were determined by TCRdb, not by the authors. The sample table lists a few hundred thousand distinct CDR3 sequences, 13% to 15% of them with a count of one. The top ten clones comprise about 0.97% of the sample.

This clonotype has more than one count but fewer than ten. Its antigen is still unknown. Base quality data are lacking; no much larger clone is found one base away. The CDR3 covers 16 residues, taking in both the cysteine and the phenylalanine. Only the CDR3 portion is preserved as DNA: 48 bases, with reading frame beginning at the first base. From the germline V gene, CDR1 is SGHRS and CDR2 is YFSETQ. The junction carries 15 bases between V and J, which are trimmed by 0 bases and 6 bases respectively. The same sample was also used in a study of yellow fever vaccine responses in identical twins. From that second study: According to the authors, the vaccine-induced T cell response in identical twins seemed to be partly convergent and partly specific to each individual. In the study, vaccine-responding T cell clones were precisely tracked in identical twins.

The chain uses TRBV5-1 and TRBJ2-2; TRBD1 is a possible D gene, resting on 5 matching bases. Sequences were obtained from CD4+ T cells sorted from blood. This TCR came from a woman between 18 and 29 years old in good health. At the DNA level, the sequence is TGCGCCAGCAGCTTGGTCCAAACAGTGGGGCCCGGGGAGCTGTTTTTT. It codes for CASSLVQTVGPGELFF.